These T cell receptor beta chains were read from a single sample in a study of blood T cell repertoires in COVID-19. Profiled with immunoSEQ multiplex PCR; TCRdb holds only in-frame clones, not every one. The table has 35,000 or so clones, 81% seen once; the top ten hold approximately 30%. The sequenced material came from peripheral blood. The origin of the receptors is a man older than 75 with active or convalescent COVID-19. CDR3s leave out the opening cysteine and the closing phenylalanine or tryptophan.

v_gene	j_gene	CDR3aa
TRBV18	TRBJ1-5	ASSPGRGPNQPQH
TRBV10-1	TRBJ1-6	ASSENGTAHGVDRSPLH
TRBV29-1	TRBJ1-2	SVDPDRVGYGYT
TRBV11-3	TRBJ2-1	ASSLGLAVRQQF
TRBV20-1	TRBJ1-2	SAIQGQGYT
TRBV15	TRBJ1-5	ATSRGGWVNQPQH
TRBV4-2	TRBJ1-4	ASSQKNDRGRNEKLF
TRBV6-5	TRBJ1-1	ASSKPGDLNTEAF
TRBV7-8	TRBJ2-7	ASSRTTWQGGQY
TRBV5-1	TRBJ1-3	ASSLDGTATSSGNTIY
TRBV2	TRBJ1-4	ASRAGVNEKLF
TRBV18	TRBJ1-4	ASSLDRDEKLF
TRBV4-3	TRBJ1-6	ASSQVVPLSSPLH
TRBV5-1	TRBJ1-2	ASSVESTGYYGYT
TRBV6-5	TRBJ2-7	ASSYHYTSYEQY
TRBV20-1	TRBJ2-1	SASNRGGGEQF
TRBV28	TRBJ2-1	ASSFRQGYNEQF
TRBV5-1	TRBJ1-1	ASSPPGGSLGEAF
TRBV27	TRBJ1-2	ASSLVGQGINGYT
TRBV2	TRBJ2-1	ASAQDRGSSSYNEQF